The 5 T cell receptor beta chains below were found in one sample sequenced in a study of patients and donors after allogeneic stem cell transplantation. TCRdb called the RT-PCR reads again in MiXCR, with one record for every CDR3 protein. This table has about 230,000 distinct CDR3 sequences, 13% to 15% appearing once. Material: blood, either unsorted or a sorted T cell fraction (not recorded which). Receptors were obtained from a human donor who was either an allogeneic HSCT recipient or a stem cell or donor lymphocyte infusion donor (not recorded which). It is not recorded whose cells these are; they may come from a transplant donor.

This clonotype was counted between two and nine times. The chain employs TRBV6-5 and TRBJ2-7; D gene ambiguous. V was trimmed by 0 bases and J by 0 bases, leaving 12 bases between them. The CDR3 has 16 residues. Germline lookup yields CDR1 MNHEY and CDR2 SVGAGI. The CDR3 loop reads CASSYSVRPSSYEQYF. The CDR3 nucleotides are TGTGCCAGCAGTTACTCGGTACGGCCGAGCTCCTACGAGCAGTACTTC.

This clonotype showed up just a few times. The rearrangement joins TRBV6-2 or TRBV6-3 to TRBJ2-7; a weak D match, TRBD2 (6 bases). V lost 6 bases to trimming and J lost 1 base, with 13 bases between them. Germline V gives CDR1 MNHEY, CDR2 SVGEGT. The CDR3 has 14 residues. The CDR3 loop is CASSGDLNSYEQYF. Written as DNA, the CDR3 is TGTGCCAGCAGCGGGGACTTAAATTCCTACGAGCAGTACTTC.

The genes are TRBV7-9 and TRBJ2-5; D is perhaps TRBD1 or TRBD2 (6 bases each). The CDR3 contains 15 residues. V was trimmed by 5 bases and J by 1 base, leaving 14 bases between them. Germline V gene sequence: CDR1 SEHNR, CDR2 FQNEAQ (reference sequence). Here the CDR3 DNA reads TGTGCCAGCAGCCCAGTGGAGGGGGGCCAAGAGACCCAGTACTTC. It codes for CASSPVEGGQETQYF.

The V call is TRBV6-1, the J call TRBJ1-2; 7 bases align to TRBD1. V trimming: 6 bases; J trimming: 2 bases; junction bases outside the gene matches: 3. This CDR3 is 13 amino acids long. The germline CDR1 and CDR2 sequences are MNHNS and SASEGT. The CDR3 DNA sequence: TGTGCCAGCAGGTCGACAGGGAACTATGGCTACACCTTC. Translation gives CASRSTGNYGYTF.

This clonotype was picked up a small number of times. The chain couples TRBV30 to TRBJ1-3; a possible D gene is TRBD1 (6 bases). Trimming took off 7 bases at V and 4 bases at J, with 14 bases between the two ends. The germline gives CDR1 GTSNPN, CDR2 SVGIG (reference sequence). The CDR3 has 13 residues. The CDR3 DNA is TGTGCCTTACTAGGGGGGTCCGGAAACACCATATATTTT. It is translated as CALLGGSGNTIYF.